Shown below are 11 T cell receptor beta chains from a single sample sequenced in a study of T cell responses to AZD1222 COVID-19 vaccine. Profiling relied on immunoSEQ multiplex PCR, and the TCRdb table lists in-frame clones only, not all of them. This sample yields 150,000 or so clones, of which about 91% are seen a single time; over 1.5% belongs to the top ten. Sequenced material: peripheral blood, taken on day 0 of AZD1222 vaccination. The receptors were sampled from an adult in good health.

V gene TRBV7-6 combines with J gene TRBJ2-7; D is ambiguous. The CDR3 covers 14 residues. Germline values: CDR1 SGHVS, CDR2 FNYEAQ. V lost 1 base, J lost 4 bases, and 11 bases lay in between. In nucleotides, the CDR3 is TGTGCCAGCAGCTTAGACAGAGATACATACGAGCAGTACTTC. Translating gives CASSLDRDTYEQYF.

The chain is built from TRBV7-2 and TRBJ2-3; D unclear. Trimming took 8 bases from V and 2 from J, leaving 11 bases between them. The CDR3 spans 13 residues. Germline V gives CDR1 SGHTA, CDR2 FQGNSA. The CDR3 DNA reads TGTGCCAGCGGCGGCTGGTACACAGATACGCAGTATTTT. Translating gives CASGGWYTDTQYF.

The J gene is TRBJ2-3, the V gene TRBV29-1, with D maybe TRBD2 (6 bases). The CDR3 runs 15 residues. Between the trimmed V and J ends, which lost 3 bases and 0 bases, there was a span of 13 bases. CDR1 and CDR2 from the germline V gene are SQVTM and ANQGSEA. In DNA form, the CDR3 reads TGCAGCGTTGAGAAGAAGGGGACTAGCACAGATACGCAGTATTTT. Its translation: CSVEKKGTSTDTQYF.

The CDR3 reads CASSSGRPEQFF. CDR3 nucleotides: TGCGCCAGCAGCTCAGGTAGGCCTGAGCAGTTCTTC. The chain recombines TRBV5-1 with TRBJ2-1; D is uncertain. V lost 3 bases, J lost 9 bases, and 10 bases lay in between. CDR3 length: 12 amino acids. Germline-derived CDR1 and CDR2 are SGHRS and YFSETQ.

The gene calls are TRBV6-5 and TRBJ1-4; no reliable D call. With 0 bases removed from V and 0 bases from J, the gap between germline ends came to 5 bases. This CDR3 spans 15 amino acids. Per the germline V gene, CDR1 is MNHEY and CDR2 is SVGAGI. The CDR3 loop is CASSYSGSTNEKLFF. As DNA, the CDR3 is TGTGCCAGCAGTTACTCTGGTTCAACTAATGAAAAACTGTTTTTT.

V is TRBV6-5 and J is TRBJ1-2; 8 positions agree with TRBD1. Germline V gene sequence: CDR1 MNHEY, CDR2 SVGAGI. This CDR3 comprises 12 residues. Trimming at V came to 7 bases and at J to 8 bases, leaving 6 bases not matched to a gene. CDR3 sequence reads: CASNQGAGGYTF. The CDR3 DNA follows: TGTGCCAGCAATCAGGGGGCGGGAGGCTACACCTTC.

The V and J genes are TRBV7-3 and TRBJ2-1; D tentatively fits TRBD1 or TRBD2 (5 bases each). CDR1 and CDR2 (germline): SGHTA, FQGTGA. The CDR3 runs 15 residues. The V end lost 4 bases, the J end lost 7 bases, and 17 bases lay between the germline ends. The CDR3 nucleotides read TGTGCCAGCAGCTCACTACCGGGACCGGGTAATGAGCAGTTCTTC. Protein: CASSSLPGPGNEQFF.

The chain has TRBV5-6 and TRBJ1-5; possibly TRBD1 for D (5 bases). V lost 0 bases and J 6 bases, leaving 13 bases between the germline ends. The length of the CDR3 is 15 residues. Per the germline V gene, CDR1 is SGHDT and CDR2 is YYEEEE. CDR3 DNA sequence: TGTGCCAGCAGCTTGGGTAGTCGGGGCTCTCAGCCCCAGCATTTT. Protein: CASSLGSRGSQPQHF.

The chain links TRBV19 to TRBJ2-3; no firm D call. The CDR3 length is 13 residues. Germline V gene lookup returns CDR1 LNHDA and CDR2 SQIVND (reference sequence). V lost 10 bases and J lost 1, with 12 bases in between. The CDR3 sequence: CATGVTGTDTQYF. CDR3 nucleotides: TGTGCCACGGGTGTAACCGGCACAGATACGCAGTATTTT.

This rearrangement joins TRBV19 to TRBJ2-7, with 10 bases fitting TRBD2. V dropped 7 bases and J dropped 3; count of bases not matched to a gene: 3. Germline CDR1 LNHDA, CDR2 SQIVND (reference sequence). This CDR3 is 13 amino acids long. The CDR3 is CASTSSGGYEQYF. The CDR3 nucleotides read TGTGCCAGTACCTCTAGCGGGGGCTACGAGCAGTACTTC.

This rearrangement joins TRBV6-5 to TRBJ1-1; a possible D gene is TRBD1 (6 bases). Deletions cut 10 bases from V and 6 bases from J, with 21 bases between. Germline loops: CDR1 MNHEY, CDR2 SVGAGI. The CDR3 sequence is 14 residues long. CDR3 DNA sequence: TGTGCCACCGTCCGGACAGTTAGGTCCCCTGAAGCTTTCTTT. Translation: CATVRTVRSPEAFF.